What follows describes a single TCR beta chain. Its specificity is unknown. The data stem from a study of cytomegalovirus exposure and HLA in healthy donors. Study-wide results and limits: Reports state that TCR beta sequences accurately predicted most subjects' HLA-A and HLA-B alleles. Later, an analysis showed that TCR beta chains associated with HLA were more clonally expanded than others that were equally common.

Primers: 60 Vbeta forward and 13 Jbeta reverse. Clones were read by immunoSEQ multiplex PCR, and TCRdb kept only the in-frame ones, dropping some. The data hold about 170,000 clones, with around 81% observed a single time. The CDR3 sequence is 15 residues long. Germline CDR1 and CDR2: SGHDT and YYEEEE. Unmatched junction bases numbered 7, after V lost 0 bases and J lost 8 bases. The chain links TRBV5-6 to TRBJ2-1; 8 bases map to TRBD2. This receptor was obtained from a woman in her 30s in good health and CMV-seropositive. Specimen: PBMCs. In DNA form, the CDR3 reads TGTGCCAGCAGCTTGGTGGGGGTCGGGGGGGATGAGCAGTTCTTC. Protein: CASSLVGVGGDEQFF.